This passage covers 31 T cell receptor beta chains from one sample sequenced in a study of T cells expressing NK-cell markers. No DNA is given; TCRdb re-called the 5' RACE reads and lists each CDR3 protein once. This table holds tens of thousands of distinct CDR3 sequences. The sample was blood T cells: a sorted CD56 or NKG2C T cell subset, CD4+ or CD8+ T cells, or bulk PBMC T cells (not recorded which). The origin of the receptors is a man aged 18 to 69 in good health.

V and J are TRBV7-2 and TRBJ2-7; the TCRdb D gene call, TRBD1, has no DNA to confirm it. The CDR3 extends over 15 amino acids. The germline CDR1 and CDR2 sequences are SGHTA and FQGNSA. Here the CDR3 reads CASSLRAQATYEQYF.

This chain links TRBV11-1 with TRBJ2-1. The V gene's germline CDR1 is SGHAT and CDR2 FQDESV (reference sequence). The length of the CDR3 is 18 residues. CDR3 region: CASSLLLILGKSSNEQFF.

The rearrangement links TRBV5-5 to TRBJ2-1; TCRdb gives TRBD2 as the D gene, but with no DNA this cannot be confirmed. Germline CDR1 is SGHKS and CDR2 is YYEKEE (reference sequence). The CDR3 spans 12 residues. CDR3 sequence reads: CASSISGPEQFF.

The chain joins TRBV20-1 to TRBJ1-5; TCRdb indicates TRBD1, and absent DNA this call remains unverified. The CDR3 has 15 amino acids. Germline CDR1 is DFQATT and CDR2 is SNEGSKA (reference sequence). CDR3 sequence reads: CSADRTGTGGQPQHF.

The V and J genes are TRBV6-1 and TRBJ2-2. CDR1 is MNHNS and CDR2 is SASEGT in the germline V gene. CDR3 length equals 15 residues. The chain's CDR3 is CASSPLNAGTGELFF.

This sequence joins TRBV7-8 and TRBJ2-2; TCRdb's D call of TRBD1 is untestable without DNA. Per the germline V gene, CDR1 is SGHVS and CDR2 is FQNEAQ. This CDR3 spans 16 amino acids. The CDR3: CASSLHGGGNTGELFF.

The chain is built from TRBV7-6 and TRBJ2-2; TCRdb names TRBD1, which stays unverified in the absence of DNA. Germline V CDR1 and CDR2: SGHVS, FNYEAQ. This CDR3 spans 15 amino acids. CDR3 loop: CASSSRQGTVGELFF.

CDR3 amino acids: CASEGGPGEQYF. The V call is TRBV6-6, the J call TRBJ2-7; lacking DNA, the TRBD2 call made by TCRdb goes unchecked. Germline V gives CDR1 MNHNY, CDR2 SVGAGI (reference sequence). The CDR3 sequence is 12 residues long.

The chain joins TRBV18 to TRBJ1-3. Germline V gives CDR1 KGHSH, CDR2 LQKENI. The CDR3 has 15 residues. CDR3: CASSPPGKPGNTIYF.

The V and J genes are TRBV25-1 and TRBJ2-7; absent DNA, TCRdb's TRBD1 call cannot be checked. The CDR3 has 14 amino acids. Per germline, CDR1 MGHDK and CDR2 SYGVNS. Here the CDR3 reads CASSPWDSSLEQYF.

The V call is TRBV20-1, the J call TRBJ2-5; with no DNA, the TCRdb D assignment of TRBD1 cannot be verified. Germline V CDR1 and CDR2: DFQATT, SNEGSKA (reference sequence). The length of the CDR3 is 12 residues. CDR3 in amino acids: CSARFRAETQYF.

J is TRBJ2-7 and V is TRBV6-1; TCRdb selects TRBD1, and the lack of DNA leaves this call unchecked. The germline gives CDR1 MNHNS, CDR2 SASEGT. The CDR3 is made up of 15 amino acids. This CDR3 reads CASSEPGTGTYEQYF.

The chain employs TRBV24-1 and TRBJ2-2; the D gene TCRdb calls, TRBD1, cannot be checked with no DNA. The CDR3 runs to 15 residues. The germline V gene encodes CDR1 KGHDR and CDR2 SFDVKD. CDR3 loop: CATSVATGYTGELFF.

The chain couples TRBV7-2 to TRBJ1-2. CDR1 and CDR2 from the germline V gene are SGHTA and FQGNSA. This CDR3 comprises 14 residues. CDR3 sequence: CASSLARWDYGYTF.

The chain carries TRBV7-9 and TRBJ2-4. CDR3 length: 13 amino acids. Germline V lookup: CDR1 SEHNR, CDR2 FQNEAQ (reference sequence). The chain's CDR3 is CASSLAVQNIQYF.

The chain combines TRBV25-1 with TRBJ1-6; TCRdb proposes TRBD1, but this gene call is untestable without DNA. In germline, CDR1 is MGHDK, CDR2 SYGVNS. The CDR3 is made up of 18 amino acids. The CDR3 reads CASSESMTGEIYNSPLHF.

The chain joins TRBV7-2 to TRBJ2-7; TCRdb picks TRBD2, but there is no DNA to check that call. Germline V lookup: CDR1 SGHTA, CDR2 FQGNSA. CDR3 size: 15 residues. This CDR3 reads CASSLIGLVAYEQYF.

The gene calls are TRBV5-6 and TRBJ2-7; lacking DNA, the TRBD1 call made by TCRdb goes unchecked. CDR1 and CDR2 (germline): SGHDT, YYEEEE. The CDR3 sequence is 15 residues long. The CDR3: CASRYGTVSSYEQYF.

The V and J genes are TRBV5-1 and TRBJ2-1; checking the TCRdb D call of TRBD1 is not possible without DNA. This CDR3 contains 12 residues. Germline V gives CDR1 SGHRS, CDR2 YFSETQ. CDR3 protein: CASSPPGSEQFF.

This chain connects TRBV7-9 to TRBJ2-7; TCRdb proposes TRBD2, but this gene call is untestable without DNA. Looked up from germline, CDR1 is SEHNR and CDR2 is FQNEAQ (reference sequence). The CDR3 runs to 15 residues. CDR3 loop: CASSFWREGFYEQYF.

The V call is TRBV28, the J call TRBJ2-4. The germline V gene has CDR1 MDHEN and CDR2 SYDVKM. The CDR3 loop spans 14 amino acids. CDR3 residues: CASSEGAAKNIQYF.

The rearrangement joins TRBV15 to TRBJ2-2; TCRdb returns TRBD1, unconfirmable since there is no DNA. Looked up from germline, CDR1 is LNHNV and CDR2 is YYDKDF (reference sequence). This CDR3 spans 15 amino acids. The CDR3 here is CATSPGQENTGELFF.

The chain combines TRBV14 with TRBJ1-4. The CDR3 covers 15 residues. Germline CDR1 reads SGHDN; CDR2 reads FVKESK. The CDR3 reads CASSQHRAANEKLFF.

The V and J genes are TRBV28 and TRBJ1-6; TCRdb's D call, TRBD1, is unchecked because there is no DNA. Germline V gives CDR1 MDHEN, CDR2 SYDVKM. This CDR3 spans 13 amino acids. The CDR3 reads CASSSLQGSPLHF.

This chain joins TRBV29-1 and TRBJ2-3; the TCRdb D gene call, TRBD2, has no DNA to confirm it. The CDR3 is made up of 14 amino acids. Germline V gives CDR1 SQVTM, CDR2 ANQGSEA. CDR3 region: CSVAGTKRADTQYF.

The chain uses TRBV10-3 and TRBJ1-2; the D call from TCRdb, TRBD1, cannot be confirmed without DNA. Germline values: CDR1 ENHRY, CDR2 SYGVKD. The CDR3 sequence is 16 residues long. The CDR3 reads CAISEPIAQGSSGYTF.

This chain uses TRBV4-3 with TRBJ2-7. The CDR3 loop spans 13 amino acids. Germline lookup yields CDR1 LGHNA and CDR2 YSLEER. The CDR3 loop is CASSQELEGEQYF.

This sequence joins TRBV11-2 and TRBJ1-2; with no DNA, the TCRdb D assignment of TRBD1 cannot be verified. The CDR3 totals 14 residues. CDR1 and CDR2 from the germline V gene are SGHAT and FQNNGV. The CDR3 region is CASSATRGNYGYTF.

The chain couples TRBV24-1 to TRBJ1-5; TCRdb outputs TRBD1, but without DNA this stays unchecked. This CDR3 has 17 amino acids. The germline V gene encodes CDR1 KGHDR and CDR2 SFDVKD. The CDR3 protein is CATSDSRTGTSYQPQHF.

The chain is built from TRBV7-9 and TRBJ2-1; TCRdb designates TRBD2, a call that cannot be tested without DNA. The CDR3 runs 16 residues. CDR1 and CDR2 (germline): SEHNR, FQNEAQ (reference sequence). The CDR3 spells CASSYGLAFSYNEQFF. Full variable domain (outside the CDR3, taken from reference TRBV7-9 and TRBJ2-1): DTGVSQNPRHKITKRGQNVTFRCDPISEHNRLYWYRQTLGQGPEFLTYFQNEAQLEKSRLLSDRFSAERPKGSFSTLEIQRTEQGDSAMYLCASSYGLAFSYNEQFFGPGTRLTVL.

J is TRBJ2-1 and V is TRBV9. Per the germline V gene, CDR1 is SGDLS and CDR2 is YYNGEE. The CDR3 sequence is 15 residues long. The CDR3: CASSVGGSSYPEQFF.